This is a list of T cell receptor beta chains from one sample in a study of molecular identifiers for immune sequencing clone quantification. TCRdb re-derived calls from the PCR reads in MiXCR, one entry per CDR3 protein. The sample yields 600,000 to 650,000 distinct CDR3 sequences, just under 20% seen once. Specimen: naive CD8+ T cells from blood, with Jurkat cell RNA spiked in. The receptors derive from a human donor in good health. Some libraries in this study had Jurkat cell RNA spiked in. Both conserved end residues are part of each CDR3. The D gene is left open where the match is weak. Only part of the rows carry a size: once, few, many, or a class if the clone is expanded.

J: TRBJ1-3
size: -
D: -
V: TRBV19
CDR3: CASSINSVSGNTIYF
DNA: TGTGCCAGTAGTATAAATTCAGTATCTGGAAACACCATATATTTT

J: TRBJ2-3
size: many
D: TRBD1
V: TRBV20-1
CDR3: CSARGGQGSITDTQYF
DNA: TGCAGTGCTAGAGGTGGACAGGGATCCATCACAGATACGCAGTATTTT

J: TRBJ2-7
size: -
D: TRBD1
V: TRBV7-9
CDR3: CASSLDPPGTGFSYEQYF
DNA: TGTGCCAGCAGCTTAGATCCCCCCGGGACAGGGTTCTCCTACGAGCAGTACTTC

J: TRBJ2-6
size: many
D: -
V: TRBV27
CDR3: CASSSSPGANVLTF
DNA: TGTGCCAGCAGTTCTTCTCCTGGGGCCAACGTCCTGACTTTC

J: TRBJ2-5
size: -
D: TRBD1
V: TRBV27
CDR3: CASSFSDRVGRETQYF
DNA: TGTGCCAGCAGTTTTTCCGACAGGGTTGGTCGGGAGACCCAGTACTTC

J: TRBJ1-4
size: -
D: TRBD1
V: TRBV11-2
CDR3: CASSLGPQEGASEKLFF
DNA: TGTGCCAGCAGCTTAGGCCCTCAGGAGGGGGCAAGTGAAAAACTGTTTTTT

J: TRBJ2-1
size: many
D: TRBD2
V: TRBV9
CDR3: CASSVGEGEQFF
DNA: TGTGCCAGCAGCGTTGGGGAGGGAGAGCAGTTCTTC

J: TRBJ2-7
size: few
D: TRBD2
V: TRBV4-3
CDR3: CASSQGVRRGGVYEQYF
DNA: TGCGCCAGCAGCCAAGGAGTTAGGCGGGGGGGCGTTTACGAGCAGTACTTC

J: TRBJ1-5
size: -
D: TRBD1
V: TRBV19
CDR3: CASSIVGTGGQPQHF
DNA: TGTGCCAGTAGTATAGTTGGGACAGGGGGCCAGCCCCAGCATTTT

J: TRBJ1-2
size: few
D: -
V: TRBV11-2
CDR3: CASSLPSSYGYTF
DNA: TGTGCCAGCAGCTTACCGTCCTCCTATGGCTACACCTTC

J: TRBJ2-2
size: many
D: TRBD2
V: TRBV7-6
CDR3: CAIDGRTSYNTGELFF
DNA: TGTGCCATCGACGGGAGGACTAGCTATAACACCGGGGAGCTGTTTTTT

J: TRBJ2-5
size: -
D: -
V: TRBV19
CDR3: CASSMYLSGETQYF
DNA: TGTGCCAGTAGTATGTACCTTAGCGGAGAGACCCAGTACTTC

J: TRBJ2-3
size: many
D: TRBD1
V: TRBV15
CDR3: CATSRVGQGRTDTQYF
DNA: TGTGCCACCAGCAGAGTGGGACAGGGTAGGACAGATACGCAGTATTTT

J: TRBJ1-2
size: -
D: -
V: TRBV21-1
CDR3: CASRKERTDGYTF
DNA: TGTGCCAGCAGAAAGGAAAGGACCGATGGCTACACCTTC

J: TRBJ2-5
size: many
D: -
V: TRBV18
CDR3: CASSPPSQQETQYF
DNA: TGTGCCAGCTCACCACCATCACAGCAAGAGACCCAGTACTTC

J: TRBJ1-1
size: -
D: -
V: TRBV27
CDR3: CASRIRGGGMNTEAFF
DNA: TGTGCCAGCAGGATTCGAGGGGGGGGGATGAACACTGAAGCTTTCTTT

J: TRBJ1-1
size: few
D: -
V: TRBV20-1
CDR3: CSVTGDGNTEAFF
DNA: TGCAGTGTTACCGGGGACGGGAACACTGAAGCTTTCTTT

J: TRBJ2-7
size: many
D: TRBD1
V: TRBV7-2
CDR3: CASSFWTGPAYEQYF
DNA: TGTGCCAGCAGCTTTTGGACAGGCCCTGCCTACGAGCAGTACTTC

J: TRBJ2-2
size: many
D: -
V: TRBV28
CDR3: CASGPREAGELFF
DNA: TGTGCCAGCGGCCCTAGGGAGGCCGGGGAGCTGTTTTTT

J: TRBJ1-5
size: few
D: -
V: TRBV4-1
CDR3: CASSQGVTNQPQHF
DNA: TGCGCCAGCAGCCAAGGGGTGACTAATCAGCCCCAGCATTTT

J: TRBJ1-1
size: many
D: TRBD1
V: TRBV9
CDR3: CASSVGTGGEAFF
DNA: TGTGCCAGCAGCGTTGGGACAGGGGGTGAAGCTTTCTTT

J: TRBJ2-4
size: many
D: -
V: TRBV20-1
CDR3: CSASWPSKNIQYF
DNA: TGCAGTGCTAGCTGGCCCTCCAAAAACATTCAGTACTTC

J: TRBJ2-7
size: many
D: -
V: TRBV29-1
CDR3: CSVEALGKRSTYEQYF
DNA: TGCAGCGTTGAAGCCCTAGGGAAGCGGAGCACCTACGAGCAGTACTTC

J: TRBJ2-3
size: many
D: -
V: TRBV28
CDR3: CASSFLGRQDTQYF
DNA: TGTGCCAGCAGTTTTTTGGGCCGGCAAGATACGCAGTATTTT

J: TRBJ1-2
size: few
D: -
V: TRBV29-1
CDR3: CSVRGQGYYGYTF
DNA: TGCAGCGTCCGGGGGCAGGGGTACTATGGCTACACCTTC

J: TRBJ2-1
size: many
D: -
V: TRBV7-6
CDR3: CASSLNNGPEQFF
DNA: TGTGCCAGCAGCTTAAATAACGGTCCAGAGCAGTTCTTC

J: TRBJ1-5
size: -
D: -
V: TRBV27
CDR3: CASGATGVDQPQHF
DNA: TGTGCCAGCGGGGCGACCGGGGTTGATCAGCCCCAGCATTTT

J: TRBJ2-7
size: many
D: -
V: TRBV30
CDR3: CAWSFGPAYEQYF
DNA: TGTGCCTGGAGTTTCGGGCCTGCCTACGAGCAGTACTTC

J: TRBJ1-1
size: many
D: -
V: TRBV20-1
CDR3: CSASPLSEMNTEAFF
DNA: TGCAGTGCTAGCCCGCTAAGCGAAATGAACACTGAAGCTTTCTTT

J: TRBJ1-5
size: many
D: -
V: TRBV6-5
CDR3: CASSYGQAQPQHF
DNA: TGTGCCAGCAGTTACGGGCAGGCCCAGCCCCAGCATTTT

J: TRBJ2-7
size: -
D: TRBD2
V: TRBV28
CDR3: CAGTLGGTHYEQYF
DNA: TGTGCCGGCACCCTCGGGGGGACCCACTACGAGCAGTACTTC

J: TRBJ1-6
size: -
D: -
V: TRBV4-3
CDR3: CASSQEWTDYNSPLHF
DNA: TGCGCCAGCAGCCAAGAATGGACAGATTATAATTCACCCCTCCACTTT

J: TRBJ2-7
size: few
D: -
V: TRBV3-2
CDR3: CASRLIGRAPEQYF
DNA: TGTGCCAGCCGTCTTATCGGGAGGGCCCCCGAGCAGTACTTC

J: TRBJ2-7
size: many
D: -
V: TRBV4-3
CDR3: CASSPSRESYEQYF
DNA: TGCGCCAGCAGCCCCTCTAGGGAATCTTACGAGCAGTACTTC

J: TRBJ2-7
size: many
D: TRBD1
V: TRBV7-6
CDR3: CASSSTGPGEQYF
DNA: TGTGCCAGCAGCTCGACAGGGCCAGGCGAGCAGTACTTC

J: TRBJ1-2
size: many
D: TRBD1
V: TRBV14
CDR3: CASSQVGTGENYGYTF
DNA: TGTGCCAGCAGCCAAGTGGGGACAGGGGAAAACTATGGCTACACCTTC